These T cell receptor beta chains were read from a single sample in a study of T-cell reconstitution after alpha-beta-depleted transplantation in children. TCRdb re-called the PCR reads with MiXCR, one entry per CDR3 protein. The sample gives around 580,000 distinct CDR3 sequences, roughly 24% of which show up once; 13% to 15% is in the top ten. The source material was PBMCs, mostly from graft donor cells, sampled 360 days after TCRalphabeta/CD19-depleted stem cell transplant. These receptors all stem from a boy in the first two years of life who had a stem cell transplant for acute myeloid leukemia, so the T cells may come from the graft donor. The CDR3 runs from the conserved cysteine through the conserved F or W. The D gene is left open where the match is weak. Where a row states a size, it is once, few, many or the class of an expanded clone; other rows omit it.

-	TRBV10-1	many	TRBJ2-3	TGCGCCAGCAGTCCCTCGCGGGCTAGCACAGATACGCAGTATTTT	CASSPSRASTDTQYF
TRBD1	TRBV11-2	few	TRBJ2-6	TGTGCCAGCAGCCTCCCGACAGGGGCCCTCCTCTCTGGGGCCAACGTCCTGACTTTC	CASSLPTGALLSGANVLTF
-	TRBV5-1	many	TRBJ2-7	TGCGCCAGCAGACAAGGAACCGGGACACATAGCTCCTACGAGCAGTACTTC	CASRQGTGTHSSYEQYF
-	TRBV12-3/TRBV12-4	many	TRBJ2-3	TGTGCCAGCAGTTATAGGGGTAGCACAGATACGCAGTATTTT	CASSYRGSTDTQYF
-	TRBV18	once	TRBJ1-6	TGTGCCAGCTCACCAGGGTCTCGGTCACCCCTCCACTTT	CASSPGSRSPLHF
TRBD1	TRBV6-5	-	TRBJ1-2	TGTGCCAGCAGTTACGATAAGTGGACAGGGGCTTCCTATGGCTACACCTTC	CASSYDKWTGASYGYTF
-	TRBV7-3	many	TRBJ2-1	TGTGCCAGCAGCTTATTAGGGGAAGCCTACAATGAGCAGTTCTTC	CASSLLGEAYNEQFF
TRBD1	TRBV5-1	-	TRBJ2-7	TGCGCCAGCAGCTTGGGGGACAGGCACATATCCCCCTACGAGCAGTACTTC	CASSLGDRHISPYEQYF
TRBD1	TRBV20-1	-	TRBJ1-5	TGCAGTGCTCGGAAAGCAGGGGGCGACAATCAGCCCCAGCATTTT	CSARKAGGDNQPQHF
-	TRBV20-1	many	TRBJ2-5	TGCAGTGCTCCCAGGGGGGAGTACCAAGAGACCCAGTACTTC	CSAPRGEYQETQYF